This T cell receptor (beta chain) is drawn from a study of cytomegalovirus exposure and HLA in healthy donors. Study information: Approximately 85 million unique TCRs from HLA-typed donors were held in an early data release. Findings and limits, study-wide: Earlier results showed most TCR beta V segments being productive about 87% or about 30% of the time. The authors considered a cluster of highly shared sequence variants likely to be a sequencing artifact.

This CDR3 comprises 14 residues. Trimming took off 2 bases at V and 4 bases at J, with 12 bases between the two ends. CDR1 LNHDA and CDR2 SQIVND come from the germline V gene (reference sequence). PCR used 60 Vbeta primers and 13 Jbeta primers. Original data processing: The count from a later analysis was about 80 million unique TCR beta chains, 9 million to 12 million of them shared. Profiled with immunoSEQ multiplex PCR; TCRdb holds only in-frame clones, not every one. The V and J calls and the clone size are those of that table, but D and trimming were determined from the DNA. Found here are 180,000 or so clones, 70% to 90% of them singletons; the top ten hold around a tenth. With regard to this clone: Antigen specificity is unknown.

The chain recombines TRBV19 with TRBJ2-7; the D gene is possibly TRBD2 (6 bases). This sequence was found in a man aged 18 to 35 in good health and CMV-seropositive. The source material was PBMCs. The CDR3 is CASSIRPSAYEQYF. In DNA, the CDR3 is TGTGCCAGTAGTATAAGACCTAGCGCGTACGAGCAGTACTTC.